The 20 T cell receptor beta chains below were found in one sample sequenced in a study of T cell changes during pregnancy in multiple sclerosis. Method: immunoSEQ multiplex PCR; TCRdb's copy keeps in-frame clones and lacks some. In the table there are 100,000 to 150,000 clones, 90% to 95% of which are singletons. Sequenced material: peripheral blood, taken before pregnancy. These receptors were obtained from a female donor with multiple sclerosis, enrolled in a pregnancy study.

DNA of the CDR3: TGTGCCAGCGGGGGAACAGGGGGCGAGACCCAGTACTTC. It encodes CASGGTGGETQYF. The chain links TRBV19 to TRBJ2-5, with TRBD1 matching over 9 bases. Germline CDR1 reads LNHDA; CDR2 reads SQIVND (reference sequence). V dropped 9 bases and J dropped 5; count of bases not matched to a gene: 7. The CDR3 is 13 amino acids. The full variable domain, rest sourced from reference TRBV19 and TRBJ2-5, is DGGITQSPKYLFRKEGQNVTLSCEQNLNHDAMYWYRQDPGQGLRLIYYSQIVNDFQKGDIAEGYSVSREKKESFPLTVTSAQKNPTAFYLCASGGTGGETQYFGPGTRLLVL.

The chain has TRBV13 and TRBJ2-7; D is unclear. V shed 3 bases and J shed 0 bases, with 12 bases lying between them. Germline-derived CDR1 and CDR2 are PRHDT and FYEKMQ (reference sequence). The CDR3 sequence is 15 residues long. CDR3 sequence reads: CASSFNRLSSYEQYF. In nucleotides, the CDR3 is TGTGCCAGCAGCTTCAACCGCCTGAGCTCCTACGAGCAGTACTTC. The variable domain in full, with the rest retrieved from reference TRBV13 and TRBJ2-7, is AAGVIQSPRHLIKEKRETATLKCYPIPRHDTVYWYQQGPGQDPQFLISFYEKMQSDKGSIPDRFSAQQFSDYHSELNMSSLELGDSALYFCASSFNRLSSYEQYFGPGTRLTVT.

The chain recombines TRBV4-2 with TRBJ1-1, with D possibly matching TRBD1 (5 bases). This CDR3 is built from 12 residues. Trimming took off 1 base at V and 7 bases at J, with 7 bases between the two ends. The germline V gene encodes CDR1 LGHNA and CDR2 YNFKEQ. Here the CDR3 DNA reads TGTGCCAGCAGCCAAGGGGGGGGTGAAGCTTTCTTT. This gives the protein CASSQGGGEAFF.

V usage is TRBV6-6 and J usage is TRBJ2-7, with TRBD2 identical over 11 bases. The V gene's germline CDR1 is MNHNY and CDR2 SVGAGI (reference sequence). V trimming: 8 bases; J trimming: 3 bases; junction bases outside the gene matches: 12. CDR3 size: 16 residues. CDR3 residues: CASGQGTSGADYEQYF. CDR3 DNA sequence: TGTGCCAGCGGTCAAGGGACTAGCGGAGCGGACTACGAGCAGTACTTC.

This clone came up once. The CDR3 sequence: CASYKETQYF. CDR3 nucleotides: TGCGCCAGCTATAAAGAGACCCAGTACTTC. The rearrangement uses TRBV5-1 and TRBJ2-5, with D uncertain. Trimming removed 7 bases from V and 3 bases from J, with 4 bases in between. There are 10 residues in the CDR3. Per germline, CDR1 SGHRS and CDR2 YFSETQ.

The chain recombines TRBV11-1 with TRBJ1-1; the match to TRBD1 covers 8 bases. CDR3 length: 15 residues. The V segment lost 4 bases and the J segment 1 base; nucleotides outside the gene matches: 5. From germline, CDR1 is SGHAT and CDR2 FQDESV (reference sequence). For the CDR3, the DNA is TGTGCCAGCAGCTCCCAGGGGGCCTCGAACACTGAAGCTTTCTTT. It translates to CASSSQGASNTEAFF.

In DNA form, the CDR3 reads TGTGCCAGCAGTTTATCTGGAACTAGCCGCAGGTACGAGCAGTACTTC. It specifies CASSLSGTSRRYEQYF. J is TRBJ2-7 and V is TRBV27; tentative D call: TRBD2 (6 bases). CDR1 and CDR2 from the germline V gene are MNHEY and SMNVEV (reference sequence). V dropped 0 bases and J dropped 4 bases, with 16 bases sitting between them. The CDR3 has 16 amino acids.

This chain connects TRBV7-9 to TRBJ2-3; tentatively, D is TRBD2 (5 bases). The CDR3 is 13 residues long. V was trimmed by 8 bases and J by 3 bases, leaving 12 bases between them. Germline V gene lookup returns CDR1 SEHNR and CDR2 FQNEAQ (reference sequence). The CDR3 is CASPFGETDTQYF. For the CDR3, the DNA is TGTGCCAGCCCCTTTGGGGAGACAGATACGCAGTATTTT.

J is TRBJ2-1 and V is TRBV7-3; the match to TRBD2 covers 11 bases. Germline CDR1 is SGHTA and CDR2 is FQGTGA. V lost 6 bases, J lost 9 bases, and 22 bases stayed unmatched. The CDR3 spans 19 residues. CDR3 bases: TGTGCCAGCAGTGCCCCGAGAGCGCTAACTAGCGGGAGTAAGGGTGAGCAGTTCTTC. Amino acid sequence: CASSAPRALTSGSKGEQFF.

The CDR3 nucleotides are TGCGCCAGCGTCAACAGGGAGAACACTGAAGCTTTCTTT. Residues: CASVNRENTEAFF. The J gene is TRBJ1-1, the V gene TRBV4-1; D is possibly TRBD1 (6 bases). Trimming cost V 8 bases and J 1 base, with 11 bases left between them. CDR1 MGHRA and CDR2 YSYEKL come from the germline V gene. This CDR3 comprises 13 residues.

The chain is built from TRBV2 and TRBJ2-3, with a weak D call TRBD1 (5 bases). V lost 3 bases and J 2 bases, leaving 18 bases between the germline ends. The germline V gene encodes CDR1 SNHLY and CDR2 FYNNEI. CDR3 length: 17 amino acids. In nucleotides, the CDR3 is TGTGCCAGCAGTGAGACCGCCACAGGTGGCCCCACAGATACGCAGTATTTT. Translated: CASSETATGGPTDTQYF.

The CDR3 DNA is TGTGCCAGTAGTATGTCCCTCTCCGGGTACACTGAAGCTTTCTTT. As protein: CASSMSLSGYTEAFF. This sequence joins TRBV19 and TRBJ1-1; no clear D. V dropped 3 bases and J dropped 3 bases, with 14 bases sitting between them. Germline values: CDR1 LNHDA, CDR2 SQIVND (reference sequence). The CDR3 extends over 15 amino acids.

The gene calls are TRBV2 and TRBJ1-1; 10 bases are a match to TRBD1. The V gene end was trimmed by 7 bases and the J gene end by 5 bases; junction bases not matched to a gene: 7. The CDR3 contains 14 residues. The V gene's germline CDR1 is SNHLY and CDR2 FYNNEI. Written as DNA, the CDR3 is TGTGCCAGCAAAGGCGGGACAGGGGAGACTGAAGCTTTCTTT. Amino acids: CASKGGTGETEAFF.

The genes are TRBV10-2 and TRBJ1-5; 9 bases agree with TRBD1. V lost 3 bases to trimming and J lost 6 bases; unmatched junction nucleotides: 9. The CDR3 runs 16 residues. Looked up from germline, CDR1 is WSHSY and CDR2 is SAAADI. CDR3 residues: CASSETGGANGQPQHF. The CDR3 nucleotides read TGCGCCAGCAGTGAAACAGGGGGCGCAAATGGTCAGCCCCAGCATTTT.

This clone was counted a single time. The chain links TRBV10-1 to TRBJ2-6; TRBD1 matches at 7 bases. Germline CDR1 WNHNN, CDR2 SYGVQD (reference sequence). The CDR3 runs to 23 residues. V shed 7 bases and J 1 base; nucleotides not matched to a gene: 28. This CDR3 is CASNVPRDSGKRNANSGANVLTF. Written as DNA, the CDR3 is TGCGCCAGCAACGTCCCCCGGGACAGTGGGAAGCGTAACGCGAATTCTGGGGCCAACGTCCTGACTTTC.

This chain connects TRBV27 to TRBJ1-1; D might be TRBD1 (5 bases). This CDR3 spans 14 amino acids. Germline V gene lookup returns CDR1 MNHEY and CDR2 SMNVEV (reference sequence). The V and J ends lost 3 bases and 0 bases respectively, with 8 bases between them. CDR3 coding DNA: TGTGCCAGCAGTTTCGGGGGTTTGAACACTGAAGCTTTCTTT. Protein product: CASSFGGLNTEAFF.

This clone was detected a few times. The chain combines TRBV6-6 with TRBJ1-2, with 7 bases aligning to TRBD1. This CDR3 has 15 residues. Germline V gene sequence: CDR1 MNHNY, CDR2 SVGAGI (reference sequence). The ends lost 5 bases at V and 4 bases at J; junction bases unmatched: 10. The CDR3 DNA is TGTGCCAGCAGTACCTCGACAGGGCGAATCTATGGCTACACCTTC. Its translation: CASSTSTGRIYGYTF.

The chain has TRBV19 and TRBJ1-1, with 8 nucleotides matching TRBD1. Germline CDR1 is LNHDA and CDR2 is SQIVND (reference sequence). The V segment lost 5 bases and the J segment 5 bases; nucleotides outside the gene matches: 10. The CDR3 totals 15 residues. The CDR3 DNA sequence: TGTGCCAGTAGTGGTGGCAGGGGGCATCCAACTGAAGCTTTCTTT. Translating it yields CASSGGRGHPTEAFF.

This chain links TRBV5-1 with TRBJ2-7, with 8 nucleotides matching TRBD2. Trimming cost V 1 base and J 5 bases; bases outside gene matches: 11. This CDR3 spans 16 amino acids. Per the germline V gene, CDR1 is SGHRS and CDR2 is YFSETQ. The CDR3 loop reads CASSLIQTSGNHEQYF. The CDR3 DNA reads TGCGCCAGCAGCTTGATCCAAACTAGCGGAAACCACGAGCAGTACTTC.

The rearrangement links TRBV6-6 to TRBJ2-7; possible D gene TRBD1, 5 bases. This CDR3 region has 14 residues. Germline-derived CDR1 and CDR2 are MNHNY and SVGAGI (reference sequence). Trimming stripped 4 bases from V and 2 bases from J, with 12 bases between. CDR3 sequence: CASSLTATPYEQYF. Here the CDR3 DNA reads TGTGCCAGCAGTTTGACAGCGACACCCTACGAGCAGTACTTC.